This is a list of T cell receptor beta chains from one sample in a study of control samples from healthy donors and cancer patients. TCRdb's copy holds only in-frame clones and misses some; the assay was immunoSEQ multiplex PCR. The table has 45,000 to 60,000 clones, 85% to 95% seen once. Source material: blood. The receptors originated from a man younger than 40 in good health. Each CDR3 is given with its conserved first and last residue. Each record gives: V gene, J gene, clone size, D gene, CDR3 DNA, CDR3 protein. The D gene is left open where the match is weak. The size field is filled for only some rows; it gives once, few, many or a size class.

>TRBV11-2|TRBJ2-5|once|.
TGTGCCAGCAGCCAAGAGGGGGGCAGGGTGAAGACCCAGTACTTC
CASSQEGGRVKTQYF
>TRBV6-5|TRBJ1-5|few|TRBD1
TGTGCCAGCAGGACAGGGCCCAATCAGCCCCAGCATTTT
CASRTGPNQPQHF
>TRBV24-1|TRBJ2-1|.|TRBD2
TGTGCCACCAGTGATCCTAGCGGGAGCTCCTACAATGAGCAGTTCTTC
CATSDPSGSSYNEQFF
>TRBV7-7|TRBJ2-5|.|TRBD2
TGTGCCAGCAGCCCCATTAGCGGGGGACGGGAGACCCAGTACTTC
CASSPISGGRETQYF
>TRBV10-3|TRBJ1-5|.|.
TGTGCCATCAGTCCAGGGAGGGGGGCGGGGACCGGGTATAGCAATCAGCCCCAGCATTTT
CAISPGRGAGTGYSNQPQHF
>TRBV18|TRBJ1-2|.|.
TGTGCCAGCTCACCAGGATACTCCTATGGCTACACCTTC
CASSPGYSYGYTF
>TRBV10-1|TRBJ2-5|.|TRBD2
TGCGCCAGCAGTGAGCAGCGGGGGGCGCAAGAGACCCAGTACTTC
CASSEQRGAQETQYF
>TRBV4-1|TRBJ2-7|.|.
TGCGCCAGCAGCCAACGCGCGACAGACTCCTACGAGCAGTACTTC
CASSQRATDSYEQYF
>TRBV5-1|TRBJ2-2|.|TRBD1
TGCGCCAGCAGCATACAGACAGGGGGCGGCACCGGGGAGCTGTTTTTT
CASSIQTGGGTGELFF
>TRBV12-3/TRBV12-4|TRBJ2-7|.|.
TGTGCCAGCAGTTCACAGACCTCGGGGGAGCAGTACTTC
CASSSQTSGEQYF
>TRBV11-2|TRBJ1-6|.|.
TGTGCCAGCAGCTTAGAGGGGGTGGGACACTCGAATTCACCCCTCCACTTT
CASSLEGVGHSNSPLHF
>TRBV7-2|TRBJ2-3|.|TRBD2
TGTGCCAGCAGCCCCCAAGGGGGAGCGGGGGCCCGGGCAGATACGCAGTATTTT
CASSPQGGAGARADTQYF
>TRBV11-1|TRBJ1-5|.|.
TGTGCCAGCAGCTTCGGTAGCAATCAGCCCCAGCATTTT
CASSFGSNQPQHF
>TRBV27|TRBJ2-6|.|.
TGTGCCAGCTCCGGGTTCTCTGGGGCCAACGTCCTGACTTTC
CASSGFSGANVLTF
>TRBV5-1|TRBJ2-5|.|.
TGCGCCAGCAGCACCGAGGGGGAGACCCAGTACTTC
CASSTEGETQYF
>TRBV18|TRBJ1-5|.|.
TGTGCCAGCTCACCACCGGAGGGCCAGCCCCAGCATTTT
CASSPPEGQPQHF
>TRBV30|TRBJ2-5|.|.
TGTGCCTGGAGTGTATCGGGGGAGACCCAGTACTTC
CAWSVSGETQYF
>TRBV5-1|TRBJ1-6|.|.
TGCGCCAGCAGCTTGGGGACCAGTCGATATTCACCCCTCCACTTT
CASSLGTSRYSPLHF
>TRBV6-4|TRBJ2-6|.|.
TGTGCCAGCAGTCCCGGGCGGGATGCTGGGGCCAACGTCCTGACTTTC
CASSPGRDAGANVLTF
>TRBV5-4|TRBJ2-7|.|TRBD1
TGTGCCAGCAGACAGGGGGCACAGGGCGCCTACGAGCAGTACTTC
CASRQGAQGAYEQYF
>TRBV2|TRBJ1-5|.|TRBD1
TGTGCCAGCAGTGTGGTGGGGACAGGGGATGGAATGGGCAATCAGCCCCAGCATTTT
CASSVVGTGDGMGNQPQHF
>TRBV27|TRBJ2-1|.|.
TGTGCCAGCAGTTTATCAGGTTCCTACAATGAGCAGTTCTTC
CASSLSGSYNEQFF
>TRBV29-1|TRBJ2-7|.|.
TGCAGCGTTGTAGCGGACAGCTCCTACGAGCAGTACTTC
CSVVADSSYEQYF
>TRBV10-3|TRBJ1-5|once|.
TGTGCCATCAGTGAGGCATTGCAGGGTCAGCCCCAGCATTTT
CAISEALQGQPQHF
>TRBV7-9|TRBJ2-3|once|.
TGTGCCAGCAGCTTATATACGCAGTATTTT
CASSLYTQYF
>TRBV5-1|TRBJ2-1|.|TRBD1
TGCGCCAGCAGCCCCTACCGACAGGGAAAAAATGAGCAGTTCTTC
CASSPYRQGKNEQFF
>TRBV27|TRBJ2-1|.|.
TGTGCCAGCAAATTTGTGGGGCTGAACAATGAGCAGTTCTTC
CASKFVGLNNEQFF
>TRBV5-1|TRBJ2-2|few|.
TGCGCCAGCAGCTTGGATACCCCCGGGGAGCTGTTTTTT
CASSLDTPGELFF
>TRBV5-8|TRBJ2-1|.|TRBD2
TGTGCCAGCAGCCGGACCGGGACTAGCGGGAGCGATGAGCAGTTCTTC
CASSRTGTSGSDEQFF
>TRBV9|TRBJ2-3|.|TRBD2
TGTGCCAGCAGCACACCCCGGGGGGACACAGATACGCAGTATTTT
CASSTPRGDTDTQYF
>TRBV30|TRBJ2-3|.|.
TGTGCCTGGAGTGTTGCCGGCACAGATACGCAGTATTTT
CAWSVAGTDTQYF
>TRBV7-6|TRBJ2-3|.|TRBD2
TGTGCCAGCAGCTCCGGACTAGCGGGAATCACAGATACGCAGTATTTT
CASSSGLAGITDTQYF